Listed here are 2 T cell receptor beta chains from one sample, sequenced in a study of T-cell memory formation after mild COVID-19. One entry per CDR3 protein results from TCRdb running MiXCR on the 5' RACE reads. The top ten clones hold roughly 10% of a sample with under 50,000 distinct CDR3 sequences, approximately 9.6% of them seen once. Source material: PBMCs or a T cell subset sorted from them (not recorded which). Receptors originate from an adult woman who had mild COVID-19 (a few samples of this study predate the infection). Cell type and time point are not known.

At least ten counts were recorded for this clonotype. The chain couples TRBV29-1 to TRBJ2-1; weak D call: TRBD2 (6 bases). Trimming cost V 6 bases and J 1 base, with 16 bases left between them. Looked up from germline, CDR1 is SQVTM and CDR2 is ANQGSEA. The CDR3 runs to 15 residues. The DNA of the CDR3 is TGCAGCGTCGTGAGACAAGGAGGGTCCTACAATGAGCAGTTCTTC. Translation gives CSVVRQGGSYNEQFF.

The CDR3 loop is CAINRGKDTEAFF. Written as DNA, the CDR3 is TGTGCCATCAATAGGGGTAAAGACACTGAAGCTTTCTTT. The chain couples TRBV10-3 to TRBJ1-1; D might be TRBD1 (5 bases). The CDR3 has 13 residues. The germline CDR1 and CDR2 sequences are ENHRY and SYGVKD. The ends were cut back, 7 bases at V and 3 bases at J, with 12 bases in the middle.